The 2 T cell receptor beta chains below were found in one sample sequenced in a study of PD-1 blockade in classical Hodgkin lymphoma. Produced via immunoSEQ multiplex PCR; TCRdb's table is partial and in-frame only. The sample contains 13,000 to 15,000 clones, roughly four fifths of which appear only once. Each patient experienced a relapse that followed autologous stem cell transplantation, and brentuximab vedotin exposure varied. The sequences come from peripheral blood mononuclear cells (PBMCs), collected at baseline. These receptors originate from a human donor with classical Hodgkin lymphoma.

J is TRBJ2-5 and V is TRBV6-1; a weak D match, TRBD2 (6 bases). Per germline, CDR1 MNHNS and CDR2 SASEGT. This CDR3 is 17 amino acids long. Trimming stripped 4 bases from V and 5 bases from J, with 23 bases between. The CDR3, as DNA: TGTGCCAGCAGTGGGGGTTTGTTATCTAGCCGGGGGGAGACCCAGTACTTC. Translated: CASSGGLLSSRGETQYF.

The CDR3 is CASSLNLAGAGQETQYF. CDR3 nucleotide sequence: TGTGCCAGCTCCCTTAACCTAGCGGGGGCTGGTCAAGAGACCCAGTACTTC. This chain uses TRBV18 with TRBJ2-5, with TRBD2 matching over 10 bases. V gave up 6 bases and J gave up 2 bases; unmatched junction bases: 12. Germline loops: CDR1 KGHSH, CDR2 LQKENI. CDR3 length equals 17 residues.